These 2 T cell receptor beta chains were all obtained from the same sample, sequenced in a study of T cell clonality in common variable immunodeficiency. Method: immunoSEQ multiplex PCR; TCRdb's copy keeps in-frame clones and lacks some. Recorded here are around 45,000 clones, none singletons. The sequencing input was peripheral blood mononuclear cells. The receptors stem from a person aged 18 to 69 in good health.

Ten or more counts support this clone. The DNA ends 3 residues before the CDR3 does, and the rest of the CDR3 is filled in from the germline J gene. The rearrangement uses TRBV6-2 or TRBV6-3 and TRBJ2-5, with TRBD2 as a possible D gene (6 bases). This CDR3 is 15 amino acids long. The germline V and J ends were trimmed by 3 bases and 4 bases, with 15 bases remaining between them. Looked up from germline, CDR1 is MNHEY and CDR2 is SVGEGT. This chain's CDR3 is CASSYTGVVRETQYF. The DNA read from the CDR3 is TGTGCCAGCAGTTATACGGGGGTCGTGCGAGAGACC.

Concerning this clone itself: The CDR3 goes on 3 residues after the read ends, and that part is filled in from the germline J gene. V is TRBV30 and J is TRBJ2-4; a weak D match, TRBD1 (5 bases). CDR1 and CDR2 (germline): GTSNPN, SVGIG (reference sequence). The CDR3 covers 12 residues. CDR3 loop: CAWRTDTYGQYF. The sequenced CDR3 bases are TGTGCCTGGAGAACGGACACGTATGGT.